This TCR beta chain was profiled in a study of T cell responses to AZD1222 COVID-19 vaccine (dated by TCRdb to 2020 to 2023). Describing the broader study: A total of 233 trial participants underwent TCR sequencing, of whom about 200 had received two doses of AZD1222 and some 25 had received two doses of the MenACWY control vaccine. Trial participants were enrolled into age subgroups of 18-55, 56-69 and 70-plus years, which contained around 150, 29 and 61 TCR-sequenced participants, respectively.

V is clipped by 3 bases and J by 3 bases, and the sequence between their germline boundaries is 5 bases long. For CDR1 and CDR2, the germline V gene (reference sequence) lists DFQATT and SNEGSKA. CDR3 length: 11 amino acids, cysteine to phenylalanine. CDR3 DNA only is kept here, 33 bases in frame from base 1. The CDR3 regions of human TCRbeta chains were subjected to immunosequencing. The study's own analysis went as follows. TCRs in the repertoires were compared against a reference library of SARS-CoV-2-specific TCRs that had been generated with the MIRA antigen-specificity platform. Breadth was defined as the fraction of unique TCRs that were SARS-CoV-2-associated, and depth was defined as the fraction of total T cells that were SARS-CoV-2-associated. Using the MIRA data, each spike-specific TCR was assigned both to the spike region to which the TCR was reactive and to a CD4 or CD8 class. Log10-transformed breadth and depth values were compared by one-way ANOVA with Sidak's multiple comparisons tests. TCRdb's version of the immuneACCESS table is confined to in-frame rearrangements and falls short of the full clone set. An unresolved V gene accounts for under half of the shortfall where checked; the remainder is of unknown origin. From that table come the V and J calls and clone size; the DNA was used to work out D and trimming. Within this sample are 20,000 to 25,000 clones, with roughly nine tenths of them counted one time only. The ten largest clones capture 7.8% of the sample.

The investigation overall reported the following: Because no day 14 peak-response samples were available, the repertoires could be characterized only after the peak T cell response. Reportedly, close to half of the unique spike-specific TCRs recognized epitopes lying outside the regions that are mutated in the B.1.351 and B.1.1.7 variants. Most participants were white British and females outnumbered males, and the authors suggested that clonal diversity may have been underestimated. The whole spike protein was spanned by vaccine-associated CD4 TCRs, and dominant responses were seen in regions 160-218 and 743-854. The 56-69-year group was small, and its depth increase did not reach significance, likely because of low power. Only a handful of AZD1222 recipients were SARS-CoV-2 seropositive at baseline, limiting conclusions about previously exposed vaccinees. A significant rise in spike-specific TCR breadth and depth was observed after two AZD1222 doses relative to day 0 and relative to MenACWY recipients.

Only one count was recorded for this clone. Its antigen specificity is not known. No base qualities exist here, and no much larger clone lies one base off it. In the paper's terms, the time point label means: about 28 days (+/-7) after the second vaccine dose. AZD1222 recipients with second doses at about 4 weeks or about 12 weeks were pooled, because spike-specific TCR depth and breadth did not differ between schedules. The vaccinee samples were drawn from two UK trials, COV001 and COV002, one of which was a single-blind randomized controlled phase 2/3 trial testing AZD1222 (ChAdOx1 nCoV-19) in healthy adults. For TCRbeta chain sequencing, PBMC samples were collected from trial participants at day 0 and at day 28 after the second dose.

The chain is encoded by TRBV20-1 joined to TRBJ1-2; no D gene can be assigned with confidence. The sequencing here drew on peripheral blood, taken 28 days after the second AZD1222 dose. The source is an adult who received the AZD1222 COVID-19 vaccine. The nucleotide sequence reads TGCAGTGCTAGCAGAGACTATGGCTACACCTTC. Translated, this gives CSASRDYGYTF.